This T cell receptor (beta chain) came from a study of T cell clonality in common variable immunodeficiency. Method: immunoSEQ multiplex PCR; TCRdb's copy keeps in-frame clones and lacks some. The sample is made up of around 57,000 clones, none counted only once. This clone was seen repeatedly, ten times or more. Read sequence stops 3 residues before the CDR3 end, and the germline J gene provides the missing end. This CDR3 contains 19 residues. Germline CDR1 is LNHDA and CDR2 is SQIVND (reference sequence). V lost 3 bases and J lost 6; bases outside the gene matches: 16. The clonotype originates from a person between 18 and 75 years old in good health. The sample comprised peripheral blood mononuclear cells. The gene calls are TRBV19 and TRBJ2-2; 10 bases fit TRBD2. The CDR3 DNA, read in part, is TGTGCCAGTAGTATCCAGGCCTTATCTAGCGGGAGATTGTCCGGGGAG. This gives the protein CASSIQALSSGRLSGE. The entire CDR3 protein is CASSIQALSSGRLSGELFF. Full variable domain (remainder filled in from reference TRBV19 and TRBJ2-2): DGGITQSPKYLFRKEGQNVTLSCEQNLNHDAMYWYRQDPGQGLRLIYYSQIVNDFQKGDIAEGYSVSREKKESFPLTVTSAQKNPTAFYLCASSIQALSSGRLSGELFFGEGSRLTVL.